This TCR beta chain was retrieved from a study of T-cell reconstitution after alpha-beta-depleted transplantation in children. Study-wide results and caveats: Reportedly, roughly two months post-transplant, alpha-beta T cells arose from several hundred expanded graft clones. One year post-transplant, T-cell counts and diversity were largely derived from T cells produced anew. At day 60, the high TCRbeta diversity found in some patients originated from recipient T cells and thymic progenitors that had survived.

Unique molecular identifiers were incorporated when the TCRbeta library was constructed. TCRdb fed the PCR reads into MiXCR, producing one record per CDR3 protein. The sample yields approximately 290,000 distinct CDR3 sequences, 9.5% to 13% seen once. The germline CDR1 and CDR2 sequences are SGHKS and YYEKEE (reference sequence). The ends were cut back, 2 bases at V and 0 bases at J, with 8 bases in the middle. This CDR3 has 14 residues. This clonotype was seen many times. Its specificity is unknown. The TCR was taken from a male patient between 2 and 15 years old who had a stem cell transplant for chronic granulomatous disease, so the T cells may come from the graft donor. This specimen was peripheral blood, taken 180 days after TCRalphabeta/CD19-depleted stem cell transplant. This sequence joins TRBV5-5 and TRBJ2-5; D could derive from TRBD1 or TRBD2 (6 bases each). CDR3 region: CASSFRGDQETQYF. DNA of the CDR3: TGTGCCAGCAGCTTTAGGGGGGACCAAGAGACCCAGTACTTC. The entire variable domain, with the rest obtained from reference TRBV5-5 and TRBJ2-5, is as follows: DAGVTQSPTHLIKTRGQQVTLRCSPISGHKSVSWYQQVLGQGPQFIFQYYEKEERGRGNFPDRFSARQFPNYSSELNVNALLLGDSALYLCASSFRGDQETQYFGPGTRLLVL.